The 24 T cell receptor beta chains listed next were all sequenced from one sample in a study of T-cell memory formation after mild COVID-19. TCRdb fed the 5' RACE reads into MiXCR, producing one record per CDR3 protein. Here the sample spans roughly 250,000 distinct CDR3 sequences, 15% to 20% being singletons. The sequencing input was PBMCs or a T cell subset sorted from them (not recorded which). These receptors all come from a man younger than 35 who had mild COVID-19 (a few samples of this study predate the infection). Cell type and time point are not known.

V gene TRBV20-1 combines with J gene TRBJ2-1, with 8 positions matching TRBD2. The CDR3 totals 14 residues. V lost 0 bases, J lost 6 bases, and 4 bases stayed unmatched. In germline, CDR1 is DFQATT, CDR2 SNEGSKA (reference sequence). The CDR3 bases are TGCAGTGCTAGAGAGCGGGGGGCTCCCAATGAGCAGTTCTTC. Its translation: CSARERGAPNEQFF.

The CDR3 region has the DNA TGTGCCAGTAGTATATTCCCACCGGGGGAGCAGTTCTTC. Translated, it gives CASSIFPPGEQFF. V and J are TRBV19 and TRBJ2-1; possibly TRBD2 for D (5 bases). CDR1 and CDR2 from the germline V gene are LNHDA and SQIVND (reference sequence). CDR3 length: 13 amino acids. Trimming removed 2 bases from V and 10 bases from J, with 12 bases in between.

This clonotype was found a few times. The chain is built from TRBV5-5 and TRBJ1-5; TRBD1 agrees at 10 bases. The CDR3 is 16 amino acids. The V segment lost 4 bases and the J segment 6 bases; nucleotides outside the gene matches: 10. The V gene's germline CDR1 is SGHKS and CDR2 YYEKEE (reference sequence). The CDR3 bases are TGTGCCAGCAGCCCGAGGACAGGGGGGTATCGTCAGCCCCAGCATTTT. Its protein product is CASSPRTGGYRQPQHF.

By share, this clonotype counts as medium-sized (0.01 to 0.1%). The CDR3 loop is CASSPGTGGTDTQYF. The DNA for the CDR3 is TGCGCCAGCAGCCCCGGGACAGGGGGGACAGATACGCAGTATTTT. The chain employs TRBV5-1 and TRBJ2-3; the match to TRBD1 covers 11 bases. Germline V gene data show CDR1 as SGHRS and CDR2 as YFSETQ. Unmatched junction bases numbered 4, after V lost 4 bases and J lost 3 bases. This CDR3 has 15 residues.

This clonotype turned up a few times. V and J are TRBV27 and TRBJ2-1; 11 nucleotides align to TRBD2. The germline gives CDR1 MNHEY, CDR2 SMNVEV (reference sequence). CDR3 length equals 15 residues. Germline trimming cut 5 bases from V and 10 bases from J; bases unmatched to any gene: 10. The DNA of the CDR3 is TGTGCCAGCAGTCCCATAGCGGGGGGGCGTTGGGAGCAGTTCTTC. This codes for CASSPIAGGRWEQFF.

This clonotype was detected a few times. DNA of the CDR3: TGTGCCAGCAGCATACCGGGACTAGGGACCTACGAGCAGTACTTC. Encoded protein: CASSIPGLGTYEQYF. The chain has TRBV7-2 and TRBJ2-7, with TRBD2 identical over 8 bases. CDR1 and CDR2 (germline): SGHTA, FQGNSA. The CDR3 is 15 residues long. V shed 5 bases, J shed 2 bases, and the junction held 8 bases outside the gene matches.

Details on this clonotype: At one of its ends the junction is not consistent with the germline gene, which may arise from a read error. The chain couples TRBV5-1 to TRBJ2-5; D is undetermined. CDR3 size: 11 residues. Germline V CDR1 and CDR2: SGHRS, YFSETQ. The CDR3 nucleotides are TGCGCCAGCCGCCAAGAAGAGATCCAGTACTTC. Its protein is CASRQEEIQYF.

This clonotype was observed a few times. The rearrangement links TRBV18 to TRBJ1-1; D unresolved. Germline V gene sequence: CDR1 KGHSH, CDR2 LQKENI. The germline V and J ends were trimmed by 2 bases and 9 bases, with 10 bases remaining between them. This CDR3 contains 12 residues. Here the CDR3 DNA reads TGTGCCAGCTCACCATTAGTATCTCAAGCTTTCTTT. This translates into CASSPLVSQAFF.

Only a few counts were recorded for this clonotype. The chain recombines TRBV9 with TRBJ2-3; D not resolved. Trimming took off 4 bases at V and 3 bases at J, with 15 bases between the two ends. Germline V gene data show CDR1 as SGDLS and CDR2 as YYNGEE. The CDR3 length is 15 residues. As DNA, the CDR3 is TGTGCCAGCAGCCCCAGCCTCATAGGAACAGATACGCAGTATTTT. Protein sequence: CASSPSLIGTDTQYF.

V is TRBV15 and J is TRBJ1-3; D unclear. Germline assignment: CDR1 LNHNV and CDR2 YYDKDF (reference sequence). Deletions cut 1 base from V and 2 bases from J, with 9 bases between. This CDR3 is 15 amino acids long. As DNA, the CDR3 is TGTGCCACCAGCAGAGCCGCGGCAGCTGGAAACACCATATATTTT. Translated: CATSRAAAAGNTIYF.

This chain connects TRBV6-2 or TRBV6-3 to TRBJ2-7; D might be TRBD2 (5 bases). This CDR3 spans 14 amino acids. V was cut by 2 bases and J by 3 bases, with 11 bases left in between. Germline CDR1 and CDR2: MNHEY and SVGEGT. The CDR3 sequence is CASSYGGRLYEQYV. As DNA, the CDR3 is TGTGCCAGCAGTTACGGAGGAAGGCTCTACGAGCAGTACGTC.

This clonotype was detected a few times. The J gene is TRBJ2-1, the V gene TRBV7-2; TRBD2 is a possible D gene (5 bases). Germline CDR1 is SGHTA and CDR2 is FQGNSA. The CDR3 totals 15 residues. V lost 1 base, J lost 10 bases, and 17 bases lay in between. CDR3 loop: CASSLDRRTELEQFF. The CDR3 region has the DNA TGTGCCAGCAGCTTAGACCGGCGGACTGAACTAGAGCAGTTCTTC.

In DNA form, the CDR3 reads TGCAGCGTTGTGGTAGCCGGTATTAGCAATCAGCCCCAGCATTTT. This encodes CSVVVAGISNQPQHF. The genes are TRBV29-1 and TRBJ1-5; D gene uncertain. Trimming removed 4 bases at V and 0 bases at J, with 13 bases between. The CDR3 has 15 amino acids. Germline CDR1 and CDR2: SQVTM and ANQGSEA.

This chain joins TRBV4-3 and TRBJ1-5; D gene ambiguous. This CDR3 is 13 amino acids long. Germline lookup yields CDR1 LGHNA and CDR2 YSLEER. The germline V and J ends were trimmed by 2 bases and 3 bases, with 5 bases remaining between them. The CDR3 is CASSQRTNQPQHF. DNA of the CDR3: TGCGCCAGCAGCCAACGGACCAATCAGCCCCAGCATTTT.

This clonotype showed up just a few times. The V gene is TRBV28, the J gene TRBJ1-2; no firm D call. V was clipped by 4 bases and J by 8 bases, with 14 bases between them. The CDR3 runs to 13 residues. Germline V gene lookup returns CDR1 MDHEN and CDR2 SYDVKM. CDR3 sequence: CASSSSLDAGYTF. The CDR3 DNA is TGTGCCAGCAGTTCGTCATTGGACGCAGGCTACACCTTC.

This sequence joins TRBV4-3 and TRBJ1-2, with a tentative D call TRBD1 (5 bases). The CDR3 contains 15 residues. Germline CDR1 and CDR2: LGHNA and YSLEER. Between the trimmed V and J ends, which lost 2 bases and 2 bases, there was a span of 12 bases. In DNA form, the CDR3 reads TGCGCCAGCAGCCAAATCCCGGGGGGGAACTATGGCTACACCTTC. Residues: CASSQIPGGNYGYTF.

As regards this clonotype: This sequence may be a read error, since a much larger clone differs from it by one base. The chain uses TRBV5-1 and TRBJ2-1; TRBD1 agrees at 9 bases. CDR1 SGHRS and CDR2 YFSETQ come from the germline V gene. The CDR3 is 13 amino acids. Germline trimming cut 1 base from V and 8 bases from J; bases unmatched to any gene: 1. CDR3 sequence reads: CASSLRTGDEQFF. CDR3 DNA: TGCGCCAGCAGCTTGAGGACAGGGGATGAGCAGTTCTTC.

This clonotype was observed a few times. CDR3 DNA: TGCAGTGCTCCGACAGGGTGGGACACTGAAGCTTTCTTT. This translates into CSAPTGWDTEAFF. The genes are TRBV20-1 and TRBJ1-1, with 7 bases matching TRBD1. V lost 5 bases to trimming and J lost 3 bases; unmatched junction nucleotides: 6. The V gene's germline CDR1 is DFQATT and CDR2 SNEGSKA (reference sequence). This CDR3 region has 13 residues.

This clonotype was seen many times. The CDR3 DNA reads as TGTGCCAGCAGCCGAAGCGGGGCAGATACGCAGTATTTT. It specifies CASSRSGADTQYF. V is TRBV3-1 and J is TRBJ2-3; 7 nucleotides agree with TRBD2. V lost 4 bases, J lost 4 bases, and 2 bases stayed unmatched. Germline V CDR1 and CDR2: LGHDT, YNNKEL (reference sequence). The CDR3 spans 13 residues.

This clonotype was detected only a few times. DNA for the CDR3: TGCAGTGCTAGAGATGTTCAGGGTCCCCAGTATTTT. Translated, it gives CSARDVQGPQYF. This chain connects TRBV20-1 to TRBJ2-3, with D possibly matching TRBD1 (5 bases). V lost 0 bases to trimming and J lost 12 bases, with 13 bases between them. CDR3 length: 12 residues. The germline CDR1 and CDR2 sequences are DFQATT and SNEGSKA (reference sequence).

V is TRBV5-1 and J is TRBJ2-2; D is unresolved. The germline V gene encodes CDR1 SGHRS and CDR2 YFSETQ. This CDR3 spans 15 amino acids. V was trimmed by 0 bases and J by 7 bases, leaving 13 bases between them. The chain's CDR3 is CASSLGRPRRGELFF. CDR3 DNA sequence: TGCGCCAGCAGCTTGGGACGGCCCCGACGCGGGGAGCTGTTTTTT.

This clonotype was seen a few times. The genes are TRBV7-8 and TRBJ1-2, with D unresolved. The germline CDR1 and CDR2 sequences are SGHVS and FQNEAQ. V was pared by 5 bases and J by 4 bases, with 14 bases between. The CDR3 has 14 amino acids. The CDR3: CASSLWTDSYGYTF. DNA of the CDR3: TGTGCCAGCAGCCTATGGACGGATAGCTATGGCTACACCTTC.

This chain connects TRBV19 to TRBJ2-5, with TRBD1 matching 10 bases. The CDR3 extends over 15 amino acids. Germline values: CDR1 LNHDA, CDR2 SQIVND (reference sequence). V was clipped by 5 bases and J by 8 bases; unmatched bases: 11. The CDR3 sequence: CASSRGQGSYLTQYF. The CDR3 DNA is TGTGCCAGTAGTCGGGGACAGGGGTCATATTTAACCCAGTACTTC.

The chain is built from TRBV5-1 and TRBJ2-6; D uncertain. The germline gives CDR1 SGHRS, CDR2 YFSETQ. V lost 4 bases to trimming and J lost 0 bases, with 11 bases between them. CDR3 length equals 16 residues. This chain's CDR3 is CASSLPTSSGANVLTF. CDR3 sequence (DNA): TGCGCCAGCAGCCTACCTACAAGCTCTGGGGCCAACGTCCTGACTTTC.